The rows below give T cell receptor beta chains drawn from one sample of a study of T cell clonotyping in hematopoietic cell transplantation. Sequenced by immunoSEQ multiplex PCR; TCRdb stores in-frame clones only, minus some. This table holds approximately 26,000 clones, roughly 82% found once. The sample in question was peripheral blood mononuclear cells, obtained before stem cell transplant. The receptor set was obtained from a woman between 55 and 75 years old with acute myeloid leukemia. Some clones in this sample may be carry-over from other donors' samples. The conserved cysteine and the conserved F or W are not part of the CDR3 here. Not all rows give a size; the values are once, few, many and, for expanded clones, a class.

>TRBV11-3|TRBJ2-3|-
ASSLEGIQDTQY
>TRBV27|TRBJ2-2|-
ASSLLGRLGGELF
>TRBV5-1|TRBJ1-4|-
ASSLEGTGEKLF
>TRBV2|TRBJ1-5|-
ASTADRAKAPQH
>TRBV9|TRBJ2-5|-
ASSPEEPSETQY
>TRBV9|TRBJ1-1|-
ASSVLDTEAF
>TRBV7-9|TRBJ1-4|-
ASSWGTDEEKLF
>TRBV28|TRBJ2-7|-
ASRKSGMGGEQY
>TRBV7-3|TRBJ2-7|-
ASSFRGGHEQY
>TRBV28|TRBJ1-1|-
ASSLTGGAF
>TRBV11-2|TRBJ1-1|-
ASGLTRGRGTEAF
>TRBV28|TRBJ1-1|-
ASSLWAGGVTEAF
>TRBV7-8|TRBJ2-7|-
ASSPGSGGRYEQY
>TRBV28|TRBJ2-1|-
ASSPPFRGRAYNEQF
>TRBV10-3|TRBJ2-7|-
AIRTDFPYEQY
>TRBV9|TRBJ1-5|-
ASSVGGNSNQPQH
>TRBV4-3|TRBJ1-3|few
ASSQGPAGEEGGNTIY
>TRBV28|TRBJ2-3|-
ASSLLAGGPTDTQY
>TRBV28|TRBJ1-1|-
ASSSMTGRTAEAF
>TRBV10-2|TRBJ2-5|-
ASRPRGGETQY
>TRBV19|TRBJ1-5|-
ASSIEHSGNQPQH
>TRBV4-1|TRBJ1-5|-
ASSQSWAQTYQPQH
>TRBV29-1|TRBJ2-7|-
SVEPTGGDEQY
>TRBV5-4|TRBJ1-6|-
ASSIDRDNSPLH
>TRBV10-3|TRBJ1-1|-
AISESTGGWRAF
>TRBV10-3|TRBJ2-1|-
AIGTGIKTYNEQF
>TRBV27|TRBJ2-4|-
ASSLQTGGEAKNIQY
>TRBV7-6|TRBJ2-3|-
ASSVTGTSGGRDTQY
>TRBV10-3|TRBJ2-7|once
AISATSGGTLLRYEQY
>TRBV6-5|TRBJ1-2|-
ASRLTGGRGGYT
>TRBV2|TRBJ2-1|-
ASSPSGLAWDEQF
>TRBV11-2|TRBJ2-5|-
ASSTNPSGGSQETQY
>TRBV10-3|TRBJ2-5|-
AISASLETQY
>TRBV5-1|TRBJ1-1|few
ASSLTRKGAWAF
>TRBV6-1|TRBJ2-7|-
ASSVAGGPLAYEQY
>TRBV28|TRBJ2-1|-
ASSLPGTSKSYEQF
>TRBV6-5|TRBJ2-7|-
ASRPGPSYEQY
>TRBV5-6|TRBJ1-6|-
ASSLGLGTYNSPLH
>TRBV5-1|TRBJ2-1|-
ASSRWTNVVDEQF
>TRBV29-1|TRBJ2-7|-
SARDAYEQY
>TRBV10-3|TRBJ1-5|-
AISPAGGKQPQH
>TRBV7-8|TRBJ1-3|-
ASSLGDRGWDTIY
>TRBV11-3|TRBJ1-1|-
ASSSTRGQPDRQTEAF
>TRBV27|TRBJ1-2|-
ASSSGAHGYT
>TRBV29-1|TRBJ2-2|-
SVSGGRAYTGELF
>TRBV5-1|TRBJ1-3|-
ASSLAPEGGSYRNTIY
>TRBV6-1|TRBJ2-7|-
ASHQGAGEQY
>TRBV6-5|TRBJ2-7|-
ASSYSQRSYEQY
>TRBV10-3|TRBJ2-7|-
AISPGQGNEQY
>TRBV5-1|TRBJ1-1|-
ASSVDRGPGNTEAF
>TRBV10-2|TRBJ2-7|once
ASSETSGRPGEYEQY
>TRBV6-6|TRBJ2-7|-
ASTNPGLSSYEQY
>TRBV2|TRBJ1-2|-
ASSGPGWST
>TRBV11-2|TRBJ2-1|-
ASRQLAGADNEQF
>TRBV19|TRBJ1-2|-
ASRTGGDGYT